The 19 T cell receptor beta chains in this list originate from one sample, sequenced in a study of T cell responses to AZD1222 COVID-19 vaccine. Sequenced by immunoSEQ multiplex PCR; TCRdb stores in-frame clones only, minus some. The table includes over 150,000 clones, about nine tenths detected once. Source: peripheral blood, taken on day 0 of AZD1222 vaccination. The receptors derive from an adult in good health.

This chain joins TRBV6-5 and TRBJ2-7, with a weak D call TRBD1 (6 bases). CDR1 MNHEY and CDR2 SVGAGI come from the germline V gene. CDR3 length: 13 amino acids. Trimming took off 5 bases at V and 7 bases at J, with 15 bases between the two ends. The CDR3 sequence: CASSKTGSGEQYF. In DNA, the CDR3 is TGTGCCAGCAGTAAAACAGGGTCGGGAGAGCAGTACTTC.

This chain uses TRBV9 with TRBJ2-2, with D perhaps matching TRBD1 (5 bases). This CDR3 has 16 amino acids. In germline, CDR1 is SGDLS, CDR2 YYNGEE. The V end lost 3 bases, the J end lost 5 bases, and 17 bases lay between the germline ends. The CDR3, as DNA: TGTGCCAGCAGCGCAAGGGGAAGGGGCAGTACCGGGGAGCTGTTTTTT. It translates to CASSARGRGSTGELFF.

This clone was seen a few times. This chain connects TRBV10-3 to TRBJ1-1; tentative D call: TRBD1 (5 bases). The CDR3 runs 13 residues. The germline gives CDR1 ENHRY, CDR2 SYGVKD. The V end was cut by 10 bases, the J end by 1 base, with 13 bases between. This CDR3 is CATLAGQNTEAFF. The CDR3 coding sequence is TGTGCCACCCTGGCCGGACAGAACACTGAAGCTTTCTTT.

The chain has TRBV5-1 and TRBJ1-1, with D perhaps TRBD1 (6 bases). The CDR3 runs to 13 residues. Trimming left V 4 bases short and J 4 bases short, with 11 bases between. The germline gives CDR1 SGHRS, CDR2 YFSETQ. The CDR3 here is CASSGTTGTEAFF. The CDR3 nucleotides read TGCGCCAGCAGCGGGACAACGGGCACTGAAGCTTTCTTT.

The V and J genes are TRBV9 and TRBJ2-1; D might be TRBD1 (6 bases). Trimming took off 0 bases at V and 4 bases at J, with 11 bases between the two ends. The V gene's germline CDR1 is SGDLS and CDR2 YYNGEE. The CDR3 has 15 amino acids. The CDR3 spells CASSVGTVGYNEQFF. In nucleotides, the CDR3 is TGTGCCAGCAGCGTAGGGACAGTCGGATACAATGAGCAGTTCTTC.

The rearrangement joins TRBV3-1 (or the pseudogene TRBV3-2) to TRBJ2-1; TRBD2 matches at 8 bases. V lost 3 bases and J lost 0; bases outside the gene matches: 7. Looked up from germline, CDR1 is LGHDT and CDR2 is YNNKEL (reference sequence). The CDR3 extends over 17 amino acids. The CDR3 DNA reads as TGTGCCAGCAGCCAGGCACGGGGGGGGAGCTCCTACAATGAGCAGTTCTTC. Its translation: CASSQARGGSSYNEQFF.

This clone was seen many times. The chain couples TRBV3-1 (or the pseudogene TRBV3-2) to TRBJ1-6; TRBD1 agrees at 9 bases. Germline loops: CDR1 LGHDT, CDR2 YNNKEL (reference sequence). The trim removed 5 bases at V and 7 bases at J, leaving 3 bases unmatched. This CDR3 has 14 residues. CDR3: CASSATGGNSPLHF. In nucleotides, the CDR3 is TGTGCCAGCAGCGCTACAGGGGGCAATTCACCCCTCCACTTT.

The genes are TRBV12-5 and TRBJ1-1; a possible D gene is TRBD1 (6 bases). Trimming pared 9 bases from V and 0 bases from J, leaving 17 bases between. Germline V lookup: CDR1 LGHNT, CDR2 FRNRAP. CDR3 length: 15 residues. The CDR3 loop is CASKGRGVMNTEAFF. In DNA form, the CDR3 reads TGTGCTAGCAAGGGAAGGGGGGTAATGAACACTGAAGCTTTCTTT.

The chain employs TRBV6-5 and TRBJ1-5, with 7 nucleotides matching TRBD1. CDR3 length: 13 amino acids. V was clipped by 5 bases and J by 8 bases; unmatched bases: 6. CDR1 is MNHEY, CDR2 SVGAGI, per germline. Here the CDR3 DNA reads TGTGCCAGCAGTCCGACAGGGCGAGAGCCCCAGCATTTT. Its protein is CASSPTGREPQHF.

This chain joins TRBV18 and TRBJ2-5; D possibly corresponds to TRBD2 (5 bases). This CDR3 contains 16 residues. Germline V lookup: CDR1 KGHSH, CDR2 LQKENI. V was shortened by 3 bases and J by 5 bases, with 19 bases between the two germline ends. The CDR3 loop reads CASSPFDSGLGETQYF. In nucleotides, the CDR3 is TGTGCCAGCTCACCTTTCGACTCCGGACTCGGCGAGACCCAGTACTTC. Combining the CDR3 with reference TRBV18 and TRBJ2-5 gives the whole variable domain NAGVMQNPRHLVRRRGQEARLRCSPMKGHSHVYWYRQLPEEGLKFMVYLQKENIIDESGMPKERFSAEFPKEGPSILRIQQVVRGDSAAYFCASSPFDSGLGETQYFGPGTRLLVL.

This clone was observed a single time. CDR3 coding DNA: TGTGCCAGCAGTCCCCGGACAGGGGGCATTGGGAACACTGAAGCTTTCTTT. Protein: CASSPRTGGIGNTEAFF. The V gene is TRBV6-6, the J gene TRBJ1-1; 11 bases map to TRBD1. The ends lost 5 bases at V and 1 base at J; junction bases unmatched: 9. The germline CDR1 and CDR2 sequences are MNHNY and SVGAGI (reference sequence). This CDR3 has 17 amino acids.

This chain connects TRBV12-3 or TRBV12-4 to TRBJ2-7, with 7 bases fitting TRBD2. CDR3 size: 13 residues. The junction had 8 bases not matched to a gene; V was cut back by 5 bases and J by 7 bases. CDR3 loop: CASSPGLVGEQYF. The CDR3 bases are TGTGCCAGCAGTCCTGGACTAGTGGGGGAGCAGTACTTC.

The J gene is TRBJ1-2, the V gene TRBV3-1 (or the pseudogene TRBV3-2); 10 nucleotides match TRBD1. The length of the CDR3 is 17 residues. CDR1 is LGHDT and CDR2 is YNNKEL in the germline V gene (reference sequence). V lost 3 bases to trimming and J lost 4 bases; unmatched junction nucleotides: 11. CDR3 residues: CASSHRTGGARGYGYTF. The DNA of the CDR3 is TGTGCCAGCAGCCATCGGACAGGGGGGGCCCGGGGCTATGGCTACACCTTC.

This chain connects TRBV29-1 to TRBJ2-7, with D possibly TRBD1 on 5 matching bases. V lost 2 bases to trimming and J lost 2 bases, with 7 bases between them. The CDR3 is 12 residues long. Germline V gives CDR1 SQVTM, CDR2 ANQGSEA. For the CDR3, the DNA is TGCAGCGTTGAAACAGGAGCCTACGAGCAGTACTTC. It encodes CSVETGAYEQYF.

The chain is built from TRBV12-3 or TRBV12-4 and TRBJ1-2; 8 positions agree with TRBD1. The CDR3 is made up of 13 amino acids. The V segment lost 7 bases and the J segment 7 bases; nucleotides outside the gene matches: 8. The CDR3 DNA reads as TGTGCCAGCACCTCTCGGACAGGGAGTGGCTACACCTTC. This gives the protein CASTSRTGSGYTF.

V gene TRBV9 combines with J gene TRBJ2-1; 8 bases match TRBD2. After removal of 2 bases from V and 2 bases from J, the junction contained 6 bases not matched to a gene. Per the germline V gene, CDR1 is SGDLS and CDR2 is YYNGEE. This CDR3 is 16 amino acids long. The CDR3 is CASSVPPGGPYNEQFF. The CDR3 DNA follows: TGTGCCAGCAGCGTTCCCCCGGGGGGGCCCTACAATGAGCAGTTCTTC.

The chain carries TRBV12-3 or TRBV12-4 and TRBJ1-3, with D hard to call. V gave up 4 bases and J gave up 0 bases, with 4 bases separating them. The CDR3 length is 13 residues. This CDR3 is CASSSISGNTIYF. For the CDR3, the DNA is TGTGCCAGCAGTTCCATCTCTGGAAACACCATATATTTT.

The sample holds a few counts of this clone. The J gene is TRBJ2-7, the V gene TRBV3-1 (or the pseudogene TRBV3-2), with 12 bases identical to TRBD2. V shed 0 bases, J shed 2 bases, and the junction held 5 bases outside the gene matches. This CDR3 is built from 17 residues. CDR1 is LGHDT, CDR2 YNNKEL, per germline (reference sequence). CDR3 residues: CASSQERLAGVPYEQYF. CDR3 in DNA: TGTGCCAGCAGCCAAGAGAGACTAGCGGGGGTCCCCTACGAGCAGTACTTC.

The chain is built from TRBV6-6 and TRBJ2-3; the match to TRBD1 covers 10 bases. CDR1 and CDR2 (germline): MNHNY, SVGAGI (reference sequence). The CDR3 spans 13 residues. V lost 4 bases, J lost 8 bases, and 3 bases stayed unmatched. The CDR3 sequence is CASSWDRGGTQYF. As DNA, the CDR3 is TGTGCCAGCAGTTGGGACAGGGGAGGTACGCAGTATTTT.